The 27 T cell receptor beta chains below come from one sample, sequenced in a study of neurological immune-mediated disorders. MiXCR, applied by TCRdb to the 5' RACE reads, yields one record per CDR3 protein. Among about 30,000 distinct CDR3 sequences listed, approximately 5% were seen once. The specimen sequenced was CD4+ T cells from blood. These receptors originate from a woman aged 45-65 years in good health.

At least ten counts were recorded for this clonotype. The genes are TRBV12-3 or TRBV12-4 and TRBJ2-7; 10 bases map to TRBD2. V shed 6 bases and J 0 bases; nucleotides not matched to a gene: 8. The CDR3 loop spans 16 amino acids. The CDR3 nucleotides are TGTGCCAGCAGCGTGGGACTAGCGATAAGCTCCTACGAGCAGTACTTC. Translated: CASSVGLAISSYEQYF.

At least ten counts were recorded for this clonotype. This rearrangement joins TRBV6-2 or TRBV6-3 to TRBJ2-1, with unresolved D. CDR1 and CDR2 from the germline V gene are MNHEY and SVGEGT. V was shortened by 5 bases and J by 8 bases, with 7 bases between the two germline ends. This CDR3 region has 11 residues. The CDR3 DNA follows: TGTGCCAGCAGTCATGGCGATGAGCAGTTCTTC. Protein sequence: CASSHGDEQFF.

The genes are TRBV7-2 and TRBJ2-3; D gene ambiguous. Trimming cost V 7 bases and J 6 bases, with 11 bases left between them. Germline CDR1 reads SGHTA; CDR2 reads FQGNSA. There are 12 residues in the CDR3. Here the CDR3 DNA reads TGTGCCAGCACCAAACCCGCGGATACGCAGTATTTT. Residues: CASTKPADTQYF.

This clonotype came up many times. The chain combines TRBV24-1 with TRBJ2-1; 7 bases line up with TRBD1. The CDR3 length is 13 residues. V shed 5 bases and J 3 bases; nucleotides not matched to a gene: 0. The germline V gene has CDR1 KGHDR and CDR2 SFDVKD. The CDR3 DNA is TGTGCCACCAGTGGGGACAGCTACAATGAGCAGTTCTTC. Amino acid sequence: CATSGDSYNEQFF.

This clonotype was detected many times. The chain combines TRBV7-3 with TRBJ2-7; tentative D call: TRBD1 (7 bases). This CDR3 region has 13 residues. Germline CDR1 reads SGHTA; CDR2 reads FQGTGA. The V gene lost 1 base and the J gene lost 6 bases, with 10 bases spanning the gap. CDR3 region: CASSLSQGGEQYF. The DNA for the CDR3 is TGTGCCAGCAGCTTAAGTCAGGGGGGCGAGCAGTACTTC.

This clonotype has at least ten counts. This sequence joins TRBV7-2 and TRBJ1-5, with unresolved D. The CDR3 is made up of 15 amino acids. Trimming removed 5 bases at V and 2 bases at J, with 13 bases between. Germline V gives CDR1 SGHTA, CDR2 FQGNSA. As DNA, the CDR3 is TGTGCCAGCAGCCGGCGGCCTGCTGGCAATCAGCCCCAGCATTTT. Residues: CASSRRPAGNQPQHF.

This clonotype is medium-sized (0.01 to 0.1%). The rearrangement uses TRBV9 and TRBJ2-1; 10 positions match TRBD2. The CDR3 totals 15 residues. Germline CDR1 SGDLS, CDR2 YYNGEE. Unmatched junction bases numbered 11, after V lost 4 bases and J lost 10 bases. Here the CDR3 reads CASSPPSGGAGEQFF. The CDR3 DNA reads TGTGCCAGCAGCCCACCGAGCGGGGGGGCGGGGGAGCAGTTCTTC.

The table lists this clonotype with many counts. The chain recombines TRBV20-1 with TRBJ2-3; TRBD1 agrees at 8 bases. V dropped 2 bases and J dropped 2; count of bases not matched to a gene: 3. The CDR3 totals 14 residues. The germline CDR1 and CDR2 sequences are DFQATT and SNEGSKA (reference sequence). The CDR3 DNA is TGCAGTGCTAGAAGACAGGGGTTCACAGATACGCAGTATTTT. It yields the protein CSARRQGFTDTQYF.

At least ten counts were recorded for this clonotype. The gene calls are TRBV6-6 and TRBJ2-7, with a possible D match to TRBD1 (5 bases). Germline V gene sequence: CDR1 MNHNY, CDR2 SVGAGI (reference sequence). CDR3 length: 13 residues. V was cut by 5 bases and J by 2 bases, with 10 bases left in between. The CDR3 loop reads CASSLQGTYEQYF. The CDR3 DNA reads TGTGCCAGCAGTCTTCAGGGTACCTACGAGCAGTACTTC.

This clonotype was found many times. The J gene is TRBJ1-1, the V gene TRBV7-2; the D is unclear. Germline V gives CDR1 SGHTA, CDR2 FQGNSA. The V end lost 5 bases, the J end lost 4 bases, and 17 bases lay between the germline ends. The CDR3 spans 15 residues. The CDR3 loop reads CASSPPVRASTEAFF. The DNA of the CDR3 is TGTGCCAGCAGCCCTCCGGTCCGGGCGTCCACTGAAGCTTTCTTT. Combining the CDR3 with reference TRBV7-2 and TRBJ1-1 gives the whole variable domain GAGVSQSPSNKVTEKGKDVELRCDPISGHTALYWYRQSLGQGLEFLIYFQGNSAPDKSGLPSDRFSAERTGGSVSTLTIQRTQQEDSAVYLCASSPPVRASTEAFFGQGTRLTVV.

This clonotype was seen ten or more times. V gene TRBV20-1 combines with J gene TRBJ2-1; 10 bases align to TRBD2. With 0 bases clipped from V and 9 bases from J, the junction kept 8 bases outside the gene matches. The CDR3 runs 15 residues. Germline assignment: CDR1 DFQATT and CDR2 SNEGSKA (reference sequence). CDR3 in amino acids: CSARDWLAGVGEQFF. The CDR3, as DNA: TGCAGTGCTAGAGATTGGCTAGCGGGAGTGGGTGAGCAGTTCTTC.

The sample holds many counts of this clonotype. This rearrangement joins TRBV2 to TRBJ2-2, with a possible D match to TRBD2 (7 bases). The V end was cut by 6 bases, the J end by 5 bases, with 13 bases between. The CDR3 length is 14 residues. Per the germline V gene, CDR1 is SNHLY and CDR2 is FYNNEI. The CDR3, as DNA: TGTGCCAGCAGCGGGGGGCCTCGTACCGGGGAGCTGTTTTTT. As protein: CASSGGPRTGELFF. The full variable domain, completed using reference TRBV2 and TRBJ2-2, is EPEVTQTPSHQVTQMGQEVILRCVPISNHLYFYWYRQILGQKVEFLVSFYNNEISEKSEIFDDQFSVERPDGSNFTLKIRSTKLEDSAMYFCASSGGPRTGELFFGEGSRLTVL.

This clonotype was picked up many times. V gene TRBV5-1 combines with J gene TRBJ1-2; 7 nucleotides line up with TRBD1. Trimming cost V 0 bases and J 4 bases; bases outside gene matches: 9. CDR1 SGHRS and CDR2 YFSETQ come from the germline V gene. This CDR3 comprises 16 residues. CDR3 sequence: CASSLGGTAQSYGYTF. CDR3 DNA: TGCGCCAGCAGCTTGGGCGGGACAGCTCAGAGCTATGGCTACACCTTC. Together with reference TRBV5-1 and TRBJ1-2, the CDR3 gives the full variable domain: KAGVTQTPRYLIKTRGQQVTLSCSPISGHRSVSWYQQTPGQGLQFLFEYFSETQRNKGNFPGRFSGRQFSNSRSEMNVSTLELGDSALYLCASSLGGTAQSYGYTFGSGTRLTVV.

This clonotype appeared many times. The chain carries TRBV5-1 and TRBJ1-2; 10 bases align to TRBD1. Germline V CDR1 and CDR2: SGHRS, YFSETQ. V lost 6 bases to trimming and J lost 6 bases; unmatched junction nucleotides: 5. CDR3 size: 13 residues. CDR3 DNA: TGCGCCAGCAACCCAGGACAGGGGGATGGCTACACCTTC. Translating gives CASNPGQGDGYTF.

This clonotype has at least ten counts. This chain links TRBV5-1 with TRBJ1-6; 8 bases match TRBD1. J gave up 5 bases and V 5 bases, and 9 bases lay outside the gene matches. Germline CDR1 SGHRS, CDR2 YFSETQ. The CDR3 has 16 residues. The CDR3 DNA sequence: TGCGCCAGCAGATATTATCCGGGACAGGATAATTCACCCCTCCACTTT. Protein product: CASRYYPGQDNSPLHF.

This clonotype was detected ten times or more. The rearrangement joins TRBV9 to TRBJ1-2; D is uncertain. Per germline, CDR1 SGDLS and CDR2 YYNGEE. The CDR3 runs 15 residues. V dropped 0 bases and J dropped 6 bases, with 15 bases sitting between them. This CDR3 is CASSVVTYPRDGYTF. The CDR3 DNA reads TGTGCCAGCAGCGTAGTAACCTACCCCCGTGATGGCTACACCTTC.

This clonotype was observed many times. J is TRBJ2-2 and V is TRBV4-2; D uncertain. Looked up from germline, CDR1 is LGHNA and CDR2 is YNFKEQ. The CDR3 totals 17 residues. V was clipped by 1 base and J by 0 bases, with 12 bases between them. The chain's CDR3 is CASSQVRKGTNTGELFF. The CDR3 region has the DNA TGTGCCAGCAGCCAAGTAAGGAAGGGTACGAACACCGGGGAGCTGTTTTTT.

There are many counts of this clonotype. The V and J genes are TRBV5-1 and TRBJ2-1, with 10 bases identical to TRBD1. The CDR3 runs 21 residues. The V gene end was trimmed by 4 bases and the J gene end by 0 bases; junction bases not matched to a gene: 19. Germline V lookup: CDR1 SGHRS, CDR2 YFSETQ. Written as DNA, the CDR3 is TGCGCCAGCAGCCTACGGGACAGGGGCCCCCATTTACCCCTCTCCTACAATGAGCAGTTCTTC. Translating gives CASSLRDRGPHLPLSYNEQFF.

This clonotype has at least ten counts. The V call is TRBV28, the J call TRBJ1-1, with D unclear. V lost 4 bases to trimming and J lost 6 bases, with 12 bases between them. Germline V gene sequence: CDR1 MDHEN, CDR2 SYDVKM. This CDR3 contains 13 residues. The CDR3 DNA reads as TGTGCCAGCAGTTCATACGGGTACTCTGAAGCTTTCTTT. It is translated as CASSSYGYSEAFF.

Ten or more counts support this clonotype. For the CDR3, the DNA is TGTGCCAGCAGCTTGACTCAGTCTGGGGCCAACGTCCTGACTTTC. This encodes CASSLTQSGANVLTF. This rearrangement joins TRBV5-5 to TRBJ2-6; D not resolved. Trimming shortened V by 1 base and J by 1 base, and 6 bases separated the two germline ends. CDR1 and CDR2 (germline): SGHKS, YYEKEE (reference sequence). The CDR3 is 15 residues long.

For this clonotype: The CDR3 does not end in the conserved phenylalanine or tryptophan, so this is likely a read error. V gene TRBV11-2 combines with J gene TRBJ1-4, with no clear D. The CDR3 sequence is 12 residues long. Germline V gives CDR1 SGHAT, CDR2 FQNNGV. Trimming took off 1 base at V and 7 bases at J, with 4 bases between the two ends. CDR3 sequence: CASSLVSEKLFI. The CDR3 DNA follows: TGTGCCAGCAGCTTAGTATCTGAAAAACTGTTTATT.

This clonotype was observed at least ten times. V is TRBV6-1 and J is TRBJ1-6; 9 positions match TRBD1. The CDR3 contains 15 residues. The germline V gene has CDR1 MNHNS and CDR2 SASEGT. V shed 8 bases, J shed 7 bases, and the junction held 9 bases outside the gene matches. CDR3 sequence: CASRRDRASNSPLHF. CDR3 sequence (DNA): TGTGCCAGCCGACGGGACAGGGCTTCAAATTCACCCCTCCACTTT.

This clonotype was found many times. The chain has TRBV7-6 and TRBJ2-1; perhaps TRBD1 as D (6 bases). Germline assignment: CDR1 SGHVS and CDR2 FNYEAQ. The CDR3 covers 17 residues. The V and J ends lost 3 bases and 6 bases respectively, with 21 bases between them. CDR3: CASSLRRGAGVLNEQFF. The CDR3 DNA sequence: TGTGCCAGCAGCTTGCGTAGAGGGGCAGGGGTACTCAATGAGCAGTTCTTC.

This chain uses TRBV5-1 with TRBJ1-2; possibly TRBD1 for D (5 bases). Looked up from germline, CDR1 is SGHRS and CDR2 is YFSETQ. V shed 4 bases and J shed 6 bases, with 16 bases lying between them. The CDR3 has 14 residues. CDR3 nucleotides: TGCGCCAGCAGCCCCCGACGGGGCCCGGATGGCTACACCTTC. This gives the protein CASSPRRGPDGYTF.

This clonotype was seen repeatedly, ten times or more. This sequence joins TRBV12-3 or TRBV12-4 and TRBJ1-1; TRBD1 matches at 8 bases. The V gene end was trimmed by 5 bases and the J gene end by 3 bases; junction bases not matched to a gene: 5. This CDR3 has 14 residues. The CDR3 sequence: CASSPTGGHTEAFF. The CDR3 bases are TGTGCCAGCAGTCCAACAGGGGGACACACTGAAGCTTTCTTT.

The sample holds a few counts of this clonotype. The rearrangement joins TRBV5-1 to TRBJ2-6; D is tentatively TRBD1 or TRBD2 (6 bases each). Germline V CDR1 and CDR2: SGHRS, YFSETQ. Trimming took off 1 base at V and 4 bases at J, with 12 bases between the two ends. There are 16 residues in the CDR3. This chain's CDR3 is CASSLTGRTGANVLTF. For the CDR3, the DNA is TGCGCCAGCAGCTTGACAGGGAGGACCGGGGCCAACGTCCTGACTTTC. Variable domain in full (rest from reference TRBV5-1 and TRBJ2-6): KAGVTQTPRYLIKTRGQQVTLSCSPISGHRSVSWYQQTPGQGLQFLFEYFSETQRNKGNFPGRFSGRQFSNSRSEMNVSTLELGDSALYLCASSLTGRTGANVLTFGAGSRLTVL.

This clonotype occurred many times. This rearrangement joins TRBV20-1 to TRBJ1-1; maybe TRBD1 (6 bases). The germline CDR1 and CDR2 sequences are DFQATT and SNEGSKA (reference sequence). This CDR3 has 11 residues. The V and J ends lost 2 bases and 9 bases respectively, with 10 bases between them. The CDR3 loop is CSARIQGQAFF. For the CDR3, the DNA is TGCAGTGCTAGAATACAGGGCCAAGCTTTCTTT.